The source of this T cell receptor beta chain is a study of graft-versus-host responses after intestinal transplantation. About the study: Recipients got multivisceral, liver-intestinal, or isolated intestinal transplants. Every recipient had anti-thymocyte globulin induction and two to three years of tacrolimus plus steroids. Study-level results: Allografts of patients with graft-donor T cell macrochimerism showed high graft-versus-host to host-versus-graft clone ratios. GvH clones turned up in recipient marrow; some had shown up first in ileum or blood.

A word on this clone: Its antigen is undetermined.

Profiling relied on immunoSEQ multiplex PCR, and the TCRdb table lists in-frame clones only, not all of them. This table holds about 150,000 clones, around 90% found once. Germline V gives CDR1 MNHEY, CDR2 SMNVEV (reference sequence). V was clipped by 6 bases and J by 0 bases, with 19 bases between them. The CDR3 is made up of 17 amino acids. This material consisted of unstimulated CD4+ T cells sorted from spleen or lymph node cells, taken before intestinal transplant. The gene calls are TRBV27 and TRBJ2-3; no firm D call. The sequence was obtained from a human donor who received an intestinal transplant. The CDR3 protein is CASSPSWVVTSTDTQYF. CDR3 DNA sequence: TGTGCCAGCAGCCCTTCCTGGGTCGTTACTAGCACAGATACGCAGTATTTT.